The 2 T cell receptor beta chains presented below share a single source sample, sequenced in a study of blood T cell repertoires in COVID-19 (dated by TCRdb to 2018 to 2020). Libraries came from the immunoSEQ multiplex PCR assay. TCRdb's version of the immuneACCESS table is confined to in-frame rearrangements and falls short of the full clone set. An unresolved V gene accounts for under half of the shortfall where checked; the remainder is of unknown origin. The sample includes 200,000 to 300,000 clones, with more than 75% observed a single time. The ten largest make up approximately 2.6% of the sample. The sample taken for sequencing was PBMCs or T cells enriched from blood (not recorded which). The receptors shown here come from a woman aged 18-30 years who had recovered from COVID-19.

The rearrangement joins TRBV23-1 to TRBJ2-2; D is possibly TRBD1 (6 bases). TRBV23-1 is identified as an open reading frame with a role that is uncertain. Trimming took off 0 bases at V and 4 bases at J, with 15 bases between the two ends. This CDR3 has 17 residues. The CDR3: CASSQSEKGHATGELFF. The CDR3, as DNA: TGCGCCAGCAGTCAATCGGAGAAGGGACACGCCACCGGGGAGCTGTTTTTT.

The CDR3 protein is CASRGTHWGNQPQHF. CDR3 bases: TGTGCCAGTAGAGGGACACACTGGGGCAATCAGCCCCAGCATTTT. The V and J genes are TRBV19 and TRBJ1-5; D is possibly TRBD1 (6 bases). V was pared by 6 bases and J by 2 bases, with 14 bases between. Germline CDR1 reads LNHDA; CDR2 reads SQIVND (reference sequence). The CDR3 loop spans 15 amino acids.